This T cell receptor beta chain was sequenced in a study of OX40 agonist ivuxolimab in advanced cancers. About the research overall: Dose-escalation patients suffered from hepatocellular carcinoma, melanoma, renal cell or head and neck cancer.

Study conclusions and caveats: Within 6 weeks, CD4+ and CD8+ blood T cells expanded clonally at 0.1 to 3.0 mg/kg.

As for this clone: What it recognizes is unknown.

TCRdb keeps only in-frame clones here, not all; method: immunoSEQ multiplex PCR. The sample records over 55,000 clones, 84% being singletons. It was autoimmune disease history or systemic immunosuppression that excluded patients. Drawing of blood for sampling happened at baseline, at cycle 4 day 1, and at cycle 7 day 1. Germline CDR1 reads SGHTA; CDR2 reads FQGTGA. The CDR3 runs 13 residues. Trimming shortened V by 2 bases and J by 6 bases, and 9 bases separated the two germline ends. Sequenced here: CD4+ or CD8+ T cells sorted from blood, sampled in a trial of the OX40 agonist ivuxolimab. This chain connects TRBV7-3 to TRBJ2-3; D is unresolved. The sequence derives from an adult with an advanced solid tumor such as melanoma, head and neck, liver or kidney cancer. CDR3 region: CASSLLGGDTQYF. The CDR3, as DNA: TGTGCCAGCAGCTTACTGGGTGGGGATACGCAGTATTTT. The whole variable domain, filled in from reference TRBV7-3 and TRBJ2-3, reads GAGVSQTPSNKVTEKGKYVELRCDPISGHTALYWYRQSLGQGPEFLIYFQGTGAADDSGLPNDRFFAVRPEGSVSTLKIQRTERGDSAVYLCASSLLGGDTQYFGPGTRLTVL.